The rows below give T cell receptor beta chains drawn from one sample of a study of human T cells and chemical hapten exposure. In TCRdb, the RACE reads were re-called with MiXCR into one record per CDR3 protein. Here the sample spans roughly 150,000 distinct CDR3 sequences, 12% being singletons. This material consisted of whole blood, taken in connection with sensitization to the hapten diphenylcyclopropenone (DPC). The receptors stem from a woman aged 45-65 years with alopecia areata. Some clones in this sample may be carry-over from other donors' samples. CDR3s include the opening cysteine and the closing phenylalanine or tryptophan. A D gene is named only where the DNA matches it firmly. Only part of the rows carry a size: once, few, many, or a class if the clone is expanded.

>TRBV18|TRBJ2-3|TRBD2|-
CASSPEQAQLAGADTQYF
TGTGCCAGCTCACCGGAGCAAGCGCAACTAGCGGGAGCAGATACGCAGTATTTT
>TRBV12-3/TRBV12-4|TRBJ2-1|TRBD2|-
CASSLGGRNSYNEQFF
TGTGCCAGCAGTTTGGGCGGGAGGAACTCCTACAATGAGCAGTTCTTC
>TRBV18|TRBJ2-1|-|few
CASSPKHEQFF
TGTGCCAGCTCACCGAAGCATGAGCAGTTCTTC
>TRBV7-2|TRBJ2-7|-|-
CASSFNPTSLGHF
TGTGCCAGCAGCTTCAACCCGACTTCCCTCGGGCACTTC
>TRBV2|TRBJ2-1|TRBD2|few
CASSPGRAGEQFF
TGTGCCAGCAGTCCGGGGAGGGCCGGTGAGCAGTTCTTC
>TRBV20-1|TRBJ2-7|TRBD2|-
CSANLAGGRREQYF
TGCAGTGCTAATCTAGCGGGAGGGCGTAGGGAGCAGTACTTC
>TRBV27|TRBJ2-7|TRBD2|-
CASSGREGREQYF
TGTGCCAGCAGTGGGCGGGAGGGCCGCGAGCAGTACTTC
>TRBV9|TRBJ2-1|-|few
CASSVGVRSPYNEQFF
TGTGCCAGCAGCGTAGGGGTCAGGTCACCCTACAATGAGCAGTTCTTC
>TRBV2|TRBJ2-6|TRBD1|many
CASSEGGTGNSGANVLTF
TGTGCCAGCAGTGAAGGCGGGACAGGGAACTCTGGGGCCAACGTCCTGACTTTC
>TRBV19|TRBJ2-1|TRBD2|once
CASRSSGTRTYNKQFF
TGTGCCAGTAGAAGTTCCGGGACTAGGACGTACAATAAGCAGTTCTTC
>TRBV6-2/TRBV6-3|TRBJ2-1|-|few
CASGDSPWDEQFF
TGTGCCAGCGGGGACTCACCTTGGGATGAGCAGTTCTTC
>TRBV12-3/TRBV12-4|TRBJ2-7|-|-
CASSIGDGAYEQYF
TGTGCCAGCAGTATTGGGGACGGAGCCTACGAGCAGTACTTC
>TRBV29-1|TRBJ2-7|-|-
CSVGGDSRSYEQYF
TGCAGCGTTGGGGGGGACAGCCGCTCCTACGAGCAGTACTTC
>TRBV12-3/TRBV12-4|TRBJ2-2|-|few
CASSLQGQWGPGELFF
TGTGCCAGCAGTTTACAAGGCCAATGGGGTCCCGGGGAGCTGTTTTTT
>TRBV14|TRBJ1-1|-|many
CASSQEKGRWNTEAFF
TGTGCCAGCAGCCAAGAGAAGGGGCGATGGAACACTGAAGCTTTCTTT
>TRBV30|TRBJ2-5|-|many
CAWSGGGMQETQYF
TGTGCCTGGAGTGGCGGTGGGATGCAAGAGACCCAGTACTTC
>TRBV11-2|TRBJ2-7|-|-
CASSLVGTASSYEQYF
TGTGCCAGCAGCCTGGTGGGGACGGCGAGCTCCTACGAGCAGTACTTC
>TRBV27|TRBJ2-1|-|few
CASSLPSSTRNEQFF
TGTGCCAGCAGTTTACCATCCTCGACCAGAAATGAGCAGTTCTTC
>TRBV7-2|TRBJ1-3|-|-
CASSGQTFSGNTIYF
TGTGCCAGCAGCGGACAGACCTTCTCTGGAAACACCATATATTTT
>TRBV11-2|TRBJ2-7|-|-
CASKAPSSYEQYF
TGTGCCAGCAAAGCCCCTAGCTCCTACGAGCAGTACTTC
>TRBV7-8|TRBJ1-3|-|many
CASSLGGPSGNTIYF
TGTGCCAGCAGCTTAGGAGGGCCGTCCGGAAACACCATATATTTT
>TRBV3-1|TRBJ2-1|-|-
CASSPLGLAYNEQFF
TGTGCCAGCAGCCCCCTCGGGCTCGCCTACAATGAGCAGTTCTTC
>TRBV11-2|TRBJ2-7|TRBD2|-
CASNPLAGEAEQYF
TGTGCCAGCAACCCACTAGCGGGAGAGGCCGAGCAGTACTTC
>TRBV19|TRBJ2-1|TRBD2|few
CASSMSLAGYNEQFF
TGTGCCAGTAGTATGTCACTAGCGGGGTACAATGAGCAGTTCTTC